This TCR beta chain stems from a study of molecular identifiers for immune sequencing clone quantification. The CDR3 has 20 residues. From germline, CDR1 is SGDLS and CDR2 YYNGEE. Germline trimming cut 3 bases from V and 3 bases from J; bases unmatched to any gene: 18. Bulk libraries came from a prior protocol with listed TCR primers. TCRdb re-called the PCR reads with MiXCR, one entry per CDR3 protein. This table has around 94,000 distinct CDR3 sequences, about 35% appearing once. When naive CD8 T cells were sorted, they were gated as CD8+CD4-CCR7+CD45RA+. The sequencing sample was made of naive CD8+ T cells from blood, with Jurkat cell RNA spiked in. The subset denotes: FACS-sorted CD8+CD4-CCR7+CD45RA+ naive T cells. The V call is TRBV9, the J call TRBJ2-2; 9 positions agree with TRBD1. The TCR was taken from a human donor in good health. Some libraries in this study had Jurkat cell RNA spiked in. CDR3 loop: CASSAVPGQGKGSYTGELFF. CDR3 coding DNA: TGTGCCAGCAGCGCAGTCCCGGGACAGGGCAAGGGTAGCTACACCGGGGAGCTGTTTTTT.